The rows below give T cell receptor beta chains drawn from one sample of a study of CD8 T cells in ankylosing spondylitis. TCRdb independently ran MiXCR on the 5' RACE reads; one entry per CDR3 protein. The sample holds about 450,000 distinct CDR3 sequences, 25% to 30% seen once. The material sequenced was blood, either unsorted or a sorted T cell fraction (not recorded which). The receptors were gathered from a male donor with ankylosing spondylitis. Each CDR3 is given with its conserved first and last residue. A D gene is named only where the DNA matches it firmly. Clone size appears in some rows only: once, few, many, or a class for an expanded clone.

size: few
D: -
V: TRBV5-6
J: TRBJ2-1
CDR3: CASSFGLAPYEQFF
DNA: TGTGCCAGCAGCTTTGGGCTAGCGCCATACGAGCAGTTCTTC

size: -
D: TRBD1
V: TRBV24-1
J: TRBJ2-5
CDR3: CATSDQRPGTGQETQYF
DNA: TGTGCCACCAGTGACCAGAGACCCGGGACAGGCCAAGAGACCCAGTACTTC

size: -
D: -
V: TRBV20-1
J: TRBJ1-2
CDR3: CSASIRGRYYGYTF
DNA: TGCAGTGCTAGTATCCGGGGGCGGTACTATGGCTACACCTTC

size: -
D: TRBD1
V: TRBV24-1
J: TRBJ2-2
CDR3: CATSDYPGTANTGELFF
DNA: TGTGCCACCAGTGATTACCCGGGGACAGCGAACACCGGGGAGCTGTTTTTT

size: many
D: TRBD2
V: TRBV20-1
J: TRBJ2-1
CDR3: CSASRPGLERNEQFF
DNA: TGCAGTGCTAGCCGACCGGGACTAGAGAGGAATGAGCAGTTCTTC

size: few
D: -
V: TRBV12-3/TRBV12-4
J: TRBJ1-2
CDR3: CASSLGVAYGYTF
DNA: TGTGCCAGCAGTTTGGGAGTCGCCTATGGCTACACCTTC

size: -
D: -
V: TRBV7-9
J: TRBJ2-5
CDR3: CASSLDSSAQYF
DNA: TGTGCCAGCAGCTTAGATTCATCCGCCCAGTACTTC

size: few
D: -
V: TRBV7-2
J: TRBJ2-1
CDR3: CASSLEGSLSNEQFF
DNA: TGTGCCAGCAGCTTAGAGGGATCCCTTAGCAATGAGCAGTTCTTC

size: few
D: -
V: TRBV12-3/TRBV12-4
J: TRBJ2-2
CDR3: CASSRGSGTGELFF
DNA: TGTGCCAGCTCTAGGGGGTCAGGGACCGGGGAGCTGTTTTTT

size: few
D: -
V: TRBV20-1
J: TRBJ2-1
CDR3: CSAKQGSYNEQFF
DNA: TGCAGTGCCAAACAGGGTAGTTACAATGAGCAGTTCTTC

size: -
D: -
V: TRBV7-8
J: TRBJ1-2
CDR3: CASSLAIPDYGYTF
DNA: TGTGCCAGCAGCTTAGCGATCCCCGACTATGGCTACACCTTC

size: few
D: -
V: TRBV29-1
J: TRBJ1-5
CDR3: CSVGAGEEQPQHF
DNA: TGCAGCGTTGGGGCAGGGGAGGAACAGCCCCAGCATTTT

size: -
D: -
V: TRBV5-6
J: TRBJ1-2
CDR3: CASSSSYYGYTF
DNA: TGTGCCAGCAGCTCAAGCTACTATGGCTACACCTTC

size: few
D: TRBD2
V: TRBV4-2
J: TRBJ2-1
CDR3: CASSRTSGRDYNEQFF
DNA: TGTGCCAGCAGTCGGACTAGCGGGAGGGACTACAATGAGCAGTTCTTC

size: few
D: TRBD1
V: TRBV7-8
J: TRBJ1-5
CDR3: CASSLRDRGLWNQPQHF
DNA: TGTGCCAGCAGCCTCCGGGACAGGGGGCTATGGAATCAGCCCCAGCATTTT

size: -
D: TRBD2
V: TRBV5-1
J: TRBJ2-1
CDR3: CASSDTSGLYNEQFF
DNA: TGCGCCAGCAGCGATACTAGCGGGCTCTACAATGAGCAGTTCTTC

size: -
D: -
V: TRBV18
J: TRBJ2-7
CDR3: CASYRDPYEQYF
DNA: TGTGCCAGCTACCGGGACCCCTACGAGCAGTACTTC

size: -
D: -
V: TRBV20-1
J: TRBJ2-1
CDR3: CSASLTGLPSYNEQFF
DNA: TGCAGTGCTAGCCTTACTGGGCTTCCCTCCTACAATGAGCAGTTCTTC

size: few
D: -
V: TRBV12-3/TRBV12-4
J: TRBJ2-1
CDR3: CASSSRGRYNEQFF
DNA: TGTGCCAGCAGTTCCAGGGGCCGGTACAATGAGCAGTTCTTC

size: -
D: TRBD2
V: TRBV7-2
J: TRBJ2-1
CDR3: CASSLDTSGAHNEQFF
DNA: TGTGCCAGCAGCTTAGATACTAGCGGAGCCCACAATGAGCAGTTCTTC

size: -
D: -
V: TRBV29-1
J: TRBJ2-2
CDR3: CSVGRDRRLDTGELFF
DNA: TGCAGCGTTGGGAGGGACAGACGACTTGACACCGGGGAGCTGTTTTTT

size: -
D: TRBD1
V: TRBV25-1
J: TRBJ2-3
CDR3: CASSAQTGDTQYF
DNA: TGTGCCAGCAGTGCCCAGACAGGGGATACGCAGTATTTT

size: -
D: -
V: TRBV7-2
J: TRBJ1-2
CDR3: CASSLDRAGGYTF
DNA: TGTGCCAGCAGCTTAGATCGGGCAGGAGGCTACACCTTC

size: -
D: TRBD2
V: TRBV4-2
J: TRBJ2-1
CDR3: CASSQDWAETPSGTSLNEQFF
DNA: TGTGCCAGCAGCCAAGATTGGGCTGAGACCCCGAGCGGGACTAGTCTAAATGAGCAGTTCTTC

size: -
D: -
V: TRBV7-8
J: TRBJ2-1
CDR3: CASRHRPGAYNEQFF
DNA: TGTGCCAGCAGGCACCGCCCCGGGGCCTACAATGAGCAGTTCTTC

size: few
D: TRBD1
V: TRBV20-1
J: TRBJ2-5
CDR3: CSARPTGQALQETQYF
DNA: TGCAGTGCTAGACCCACAGGACAGGCTCTACAAGAGACCCAGTACTTC

size: -
D: -
V: TRBV20-1
J: TRBJ2-5
CDR3: CSARDEETQYF
DNA: TGCAGTGCTAGAGATGAGGAGACCCAGTACTTC

size: -
D: -
V: TRBV5-1
J: TRBJ1-2
CDR3: CASSLILERSTNYGYTF
DNA: TGCGCCAGCAGCTTGATACTGGAGCGATCGACTAACTATGGCTACACCTTC

size: -
D: -
V: TRBV7-9
J: TRBJ1-3
CDR3: CAGRALSSGNTIYF
DNA: TGTGCCGGCAGGGCCCTAAGCTCTGGAAACACCATATATTTT

size: many
D: -
V: TRBV12-3/TRBV12-4
J: TRBJ2-5
CDR3: CASSPGVETQYF
DNA: TGTGCCAGCAGCCCAGGGGTCGAGACCCAGTACTTC

size: -
D: TRBD2
V: TRBV29-1
J: TRBJ2-3
CDR3: CSHGRGETDTQYF
DNA: TGCAGCCACGGGAGGGGCGAGACAGATACGCAGTATTTT

size: -
D: -
V: TRBV7-2
J: TRBJ2-5
CDR3: CASSDGQSRGETQYF
DNA: TGTGCCAGCAGCGACGGACAGAGCCGTGGAGAGACCCAGTACTTC

size: once
D: -
V: TRBV7-2
J: TRBJ1-2
CDR3: CASSQTTDYGYTF
DNA: TGTGCCAGCAGTCAAACGACGGACTATGGCTACACCTTC

size: -
D: -
V: TRBV20-1
J: TRBJ2-2
CDR3: CSARSGLVSGELFF
DNA: TGCAGTGCTAGATCGGGACTCGTGTCCGGGGAGCTGTTTTTT

size: -
D: -
V: TRBV6-2/TRBV6-3
J: TRBJ2-1
CDR3: CASSRLDDEQFF
DNA: TGTGCCAGCAGCCGACTGGACGATGAGCAGTTCTTC

size: -
D: -
V: TRBV11-3
J: TRBJ2-3
CDR3: CASSSPTSTDTQYF
DNA: TGTGCCAGCAGCTCCCCGACTAGCACAGATACGCAGTATTTT

size: few
D: -
V: TRBV15
J: TRBJ1-1
CDR3: CATSRGKTEAFF
DNA: TGTGCCACCAGCAGAGGCAAGACTGAAGCTTTCTTT

size: -
D: -
V: TRBV12-3/TRBV12-4
J: TRBJ2-1
CDR3: CASSHDRTSSYNEQFF
DNA: TGTGCCAGCAGCCATGACCGAACCAGCTCCTACAATGAGCAGTTCTTC

size: few
D: TRBD1
V: TRBV3-1
J: TRBJ1-2
CDR3: CASSQGSLGQINGYTF
DNA: TGTGCCAGCAGCCAAGGAAGTTTGGGACAGATCAATGGCTACACCTTC

size: -
D: TRBD1
V: TRBV20-1
J: TRBJ2-5
CDR3: CSAFGTGIETQYF
DNA: TGCAGTGCTTTTGGGACAGGGATAGAGACCCAGTACTTC

size: -
D: TRBD1
V: TRBV6-1
J: TRBJ2-5
CDR3: CASSRDRGLETQYF
DNA: TGTGCCAGCAGCCGCGACAGGGGGCTGGAGACCCAGTACTTC

size: -
D: -
V: TRBV10-3
J: TRBJ2-3
CDR3: CAISGSSGGTDTQYF
DNA: TGTGCCATCAGTGGGAGTAGCGGAGGCACAGATACGCAGTATTTT

size: few
D: TRBD1
V: TRBV12-3/TRBV12-4
J: TRBJ1-3
CDR3: CASSPDRGRNTIYF
DNA: TGTGCCAGCAGTCCGGACAGGGGTCGAAACACCATATATTTT

size: -
D: -
V: TRBV12-3/TRBV12-4
J: TRBJ2-3
CDR3: CASSPGEAGTDTQYF
DNA: TGTGCCAGCAGTCCTGGGGAAGCGGGCACAGATACGCAGTATTTT

size: -
D: TRBD2
V: TRBV5-1
J: TRBJ2-5
CDR3: CASSLVLAGEETQYF
DNA: TGCGCCAGCAGCTTGGTCCTAGCGGGAGAAGAGACCCAGTACTTC

size: few
D: TRBD1
V: TRBV11-3
J: TRBJ1-2
CDR3: CASSLEGQGRDGYTF
DNA: TGTGCCAGCAGCTTAGAGGGACAGGGAAGGGACGGCTACACCTTC

size: few
D: -
V: TRBV20-1
J: TRBJ1-1
CDR3: CSARVGGGTEAFF
DNA: TGCAGTGCTAGAGTCGGAGGGGGCACTGAAGCTTTCTTT

size: -
D: TRBD1
V: TRBV2
J: TRBJ1-1
CDR3: CASNTDRWTEAFF
DNA: TGTGCCAGCAATACGGACAGGTGGACTGAAGCTTTCTTT

size: -
D: -
V: TRBV7-2
J: TRBJ2-7
CDR3: CASSSRGQGNDEQYF
DNA: TGTGCCAGCAGCTCGAGAGGCCAGGGGAATGACGAGCAGTACTTC

size: -
D: -
V: TRBV30
J: TRBJ1-1
CDR3: CAWGGGEGTEAFF
DNA: TGTGCCTGGGGGGGGGGAGAGGGAACTGAAGCTTTCTTT

size: few
D: -
V: TRBV27
J: TRBJ2-4
CDR3: CASSSPAQAKNIQYF
DNA: TGTGCCAGCAGTTCCCCCGCCCAAGCCAAAAACATTCAGTACTTC

size: -
D: TRBD1
V: TRBV12-3/TRBV12-4
J: TRBJ1-2
CDR3: CASSWIETGAGYTF
DNA: TGTGCCAGCAGTTGGATAGAGACAGGGGCTGGCTACACCTTC

size: -
D: -
V: TRBV9
J: TRBJ2-2
CDR3: CASSVYPGMNTGELFF
DNA: TGTGCCAGCAGCGTATATCCAGGGATGAACACCGGGGAGCTGTTTTTT

size: -
D: -
V: TRBV7-9
J: TRBJ2-5
CDR3: CASSRMNRETQYF
DNA: TGTGCCAGCAGCCGAATGAACCGGGAGACCCAGTACTTC

size: -
D: TRBD1
V: TRBV7-2
J: TRBJ2-5
CDR3: CASSLFRQGLGQETQYF
DNA: TGTGCCAGCAGCTTATTCCGACAGGGTTTGGGGCAAGAGACCCAGTACTTC

size: -
D: -
V: TRBV14
J: TRBJ2-1
CDR3: CASSQDAQGGREQFF
DNA: TGTGCCAGCAGCCAAGATGCACAGGGAGGTAGGGAGCAGTTCTTC

size: once
D: TRBD1
V: TRBV11-2
J: TRBJ2-1
CDR3: CASSLQPRGLNEQFF
DNA: TGTGCCAGCAGCTTACAGCCCAGGGGGCTCAATGAGCAGTTCTTC

size: -
D: -
V: TRBV11-2
J: TRBJ2-5
CDR3: CASSTGTGRQETQYF
DNA: TGTGCCAGCAGCACAGGAACCGGCCGCCAAGAGACCCAGTACTTC

size: -
D: -
V: TRBV5-1
J: TRBJ2-6
CDR3: CASSLQPVSGANVLTF
DNA: TGCGCCAGCAGCTTGCAGCCTGTTAGTGGGGCCAACGTCCTGACTTTC

size: -
D: -
V: TRBV20-1
J: TRBJ2-1
CDR3: CSAGDRGLAGGGEQFF
DNA: TGCAGTGCTGGGGACAGGGGGCTAGCGGGAGGAGGGGAGCAGTTCTTC